This record concerns one TCR beta chain sequence. This table comes from immunoSEQ multiplex PCR, and its TCRdb copy is limited to in-frame clones, with some not included. The sample has tens of thousands of clones, 70% to 85% seen once. This entry belongs to a study of blood T cell repertoires in COVID-19. Study at large: PBMCs, B-cell-depleted T cells, or T cells provided the cDNA or gDNA that made up the material.

The V gene end was trimmed by 8 bases and the J gene end by 1 base; junction bases not matched to a gene: 12. Germline V CDR1 and CDR2: WSHSY, SAAADI. This CDR3 contains 16 residues. Source material: peripheral blood. The chain employs TRBV10-2 and TRBJ1-1, with 8 bases fitting TRBD1. The source of this sequence is a human donor in a cohort sampled during active COVID-19. CDR3 protein: CASFQDRVFRNTEAFF. CDR3 coding DNA: TGCGCCAGCTTCCAGGACAGGGTCTTTCGGAACACTGAAGCTTTCTTT.